This paragraph covers one T cell receptor beta chain sequence. Its antigen is still unknown. These data originate in a study of shared clonotypes between healthy human individuals. At the level of the study: Every donor yielded three CD4 naive, three CD4 memory, two CD8 naive and one CD8 memory plate.

In the authors' workflow: ImmunoSEQ output held junction-only sequences without quality scores, so filtering differed. Sequenced by immunoSEQ multiplex PCR; TCRdb stores in-frame clones only, minus some. The V and J calls and the clone size are those of that table, but D and trimming were determined from the DNA. The sample shows around 2.1 million clones, about 93% of them seen only once. Study-wide findings and caveats: In having few donors, the study represented limited genetic and exposure-history diversity.

Cells designated naive CD8 were CD45RO-negative and were positively selected for CCR7, with terminally differentiated effector memory CD45RA+ cells excluded. Donors were healthy HIV-negative adults without recent acute infections or vaccinations. Unmatched junction bases numbered 5, after V lost 5 bases and J lost 0 bases. Per germline, CDR1 MGHRA and CDR2 YSYEKL. CDR3 size: 15 residues. The sequence came from a man aged 18 to 30 in good health. Some clones in this sample may be carry-over from other donors' samples. This chain joins TRBV4-1 and TRBJ1-1; TRBD1 agrees at 8 bases. The sequencing sample was made of naive CD8+ T cells from PBMCs. CDR3 residues: CASSARTGMNTEAFF. The DNA of the CDR3 is TGCGCCAGCAGCGCCCGGACAGGGATGAACACTGAAGCTTTCTTT.